This record looks at one T cell receptor (beta chain) sequence and its context. The data derive from a study of blood T cell repertoires in COVID-19. The protocol was immunoSEQ multiplex PCR, while the TCRdb copy is restricted to in-frame clones and leaves out a portion. Of under 300,000 clones in the sample, around nine tenths were seen once. CDR1 and CDR2 (germline): MNHNY, SVGAGI (reference sequence). The CDR3 extends over 16 amino acids. Trimming removed 2 bases at V and 3 bases at J, with 14 bases between. This chain links TRBV6-6 with TRBJ1-5; unclear D gene. The sequence derives from a woman aged 40 to 55 who had recovered from COVID-19. Sequencing was performed on peripheral blood. Here the CDR3 DNA reads TGTGCCAGCAGTTACCCGACACCCAAGGTCAATCAGCCCCAGCATTTT. This sequence encodes CASSYPTPKVNQPQHF.